This T cell receptor beta chain was identified in a study of cytomegalovirus exposure and HLA in healthy donors. This PCR relied on a set of 60 Vbeta primers and 13 Jbeta primers. TCRdb's copy holds only in-frame clones and misses some; the assay was immunoSEQ multiplex PCR. The table records roughly 110,000 clones, 55% to 75% of them present only once. The trim removed 1 base at V and 9 bases at J, leaving 13 bases unmatched. CDR1 and CDR2 (germline): LGHNA, YNFKEQ. CDR3 length: 18 residues. The clonotype originates from a man in his thirties or forties in good health and CMV-seropositive. Specimen: PBMCs. The chain couples TRBV4-2 to TRBJ1-6, with 9 bases fitting TRBD1. The CDR3 bases are TGTGCCAGCAGCCAAGGCGCAGGGGGACAGGGCTATGTTTCACCCCTCCACTTT. It yields the protein CASSQGAGGQGYVSPLHF.